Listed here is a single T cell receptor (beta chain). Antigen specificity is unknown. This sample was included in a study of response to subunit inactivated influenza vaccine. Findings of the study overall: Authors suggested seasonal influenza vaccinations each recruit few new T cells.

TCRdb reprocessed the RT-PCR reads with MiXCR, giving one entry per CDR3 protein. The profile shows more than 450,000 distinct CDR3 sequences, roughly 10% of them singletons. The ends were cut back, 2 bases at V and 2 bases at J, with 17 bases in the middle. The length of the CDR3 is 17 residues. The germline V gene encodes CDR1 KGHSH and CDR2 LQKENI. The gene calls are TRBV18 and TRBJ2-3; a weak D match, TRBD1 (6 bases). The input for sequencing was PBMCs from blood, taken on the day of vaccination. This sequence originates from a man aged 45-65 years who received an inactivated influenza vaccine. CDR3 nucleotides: TGTGCCAGCTCACCAACACCCCAGGGGCCGGTCACAGATACGCAGTATTTT. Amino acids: CASSPTPQGPVTDTQYF.